The 28 T cell receptor beta chains listed next were all sequenced from one sample in a study of T cell changes during pregnancy in multiple sclerosis. The assay was immunoSEQ multiplex PCR, and TCRdb's table has in-frame clones only and misses some. The sample includes about 55,000 clones, roughly 94% of them seen just once. Material: CD8+ T cells from peripheral blood mononuclear cells, obtained in the third trimester of pregnancy. Every receptor here comes from a female donor with multiple sclerosis, enrolled in a pregnancy study.

The rearrangement joins TRBV29-1 to TRBJ2-7; TRBD1 matches at 8 bases. This CDR3 has 11 amino acids. V lost 6 bases, J lost 6 bases, and 4 bases stayed unmatched. Germline values: CDR1 SQVTM, CDR2 ANQGSEA. CDR3 coding DNA: TGCAGCGTCCGAACAGGGGGCGAGCAGTACTTC. Amino acid sequence: CSVRTGGEQYF.

The J gene is TRBJ1-2, the V gene TRBV6-4; 8 nucleotides agree with TRBD1. The CDR3 totals 15 residues. Looked up from germline, CDR1 is MRHNA and CDR2 is SNTAGT. The V and J ends lost 4 bases and 2 bases, in that order; junction bases with no gene match: 6. Here the CDR3 reads CASSVSTGENYGYTF. The DNA of the CDR3 is TGTGCCAGCAGTGTTTCGACAGGGGAAAACTATGGCTACACCTTC.

The CDR3 region has the DNA TGTGCCAGCAGCTGGGGGGGGAGTCGGGCTGAAGCTTTCTTT. Translation gives CASSWGGSRAEAFF. J is TRBJ1-1 and V is TRBV13; perhaps TRBD1 as D (5 bases). Germline CDR1 is PRHDT and CDR2 is FYEKMQ (reference sequence). The CDR3 loop spans 14 amino acids. The germline V and J ends were trimmed by 4 bases and 6 bases, with 15 bases remaining between them.

The chain carries TRBV6-9 and TRBJ2-7; 8 bases line up with TRBD2. Germline V gene sequence: CDR1 MNHGY, CDR2 SVAAGI. CDR3 length: 17 residues. V shed 7 bases and J 1 base; nucleotides not matched to a gene: 15. The CDR3: CASMALADPLTSYEQYF. The CDR3 region has the DNA TGTGCCAGCATGGCACTAGCGGACCCCTTAACTTCCTACGAGCAGTACTTC.

The rearrangement joins TRBV13 to TRBJ2-3; 7 bases map to TRBD2. The V gene end was trimmed by 0 bases and the J gene end by 6 bases; junction bases not matched to a gene: 12. Per germline, CDR1 PRHDT and CDR2 FYEKMQ (reference sequence). The CDR3 loop spans 17 amino acids. CDR3 in DNA: TGTGCCAGCAGCTTAGGACTAGCGCCGCACTTGGGGGATACGCAGTATTTT. This translates into CASSLGLAPHLGDTQYF.

In its sample, this clone was seen once. V usage is TRBV13 and J usage is TRBJ2-7; TRBD2 matches 11 bases. Per germline, CDR1 PRHDT and CDR2 FYEKMQ (reference sequence). J gave up 0 bases and V 5 bases, and 6 bases lay outside the gene matches. The CDR3 spans 16 residues. CDR3 loop: CASSQGLAEISYEQYF. CDR3 DNA sequence: TGTGCCAGCAGCCAGGGACTAGCGGAGATCTCCTACGAGCAGTACTTC. The variable domain in full, with the rest retrieved from reference TRBV13 and TRBJ2-7, is AAGVIQSPRHLIKEKRETATLKCYPIPRHDTVYWYQQGPGQDPQFLISFYEKMQSDKGSIPDRFSAQQFSDYHSELNMSSLELGDSALYFCASSQGLAEISYEQYFGPGTRLTVT.

The chain uses TRBV7-9 and TRBJ2-7; D might be TRBD1 (5 bases). The CDR3 has 15 amino acids. V lost 5 bases, J lost 5 bases, and 19 bases lay in between. Germline CDR1 SEHNR, CDR2 FQNEAQ (reference sequence). The CDR3 spells CASSLRAGSINEQYF. The DNA of the CDR3 is TGTGCCAGCAGCCTTAGAGCAGGGTCGATAAACGAGCAGTACTTC. The full variable domain, with the rest looked up from reference TRBV7-9 and TRBJ2-7, is DTGVSQNPRHKITKRGQNVTFRCDPISEHNRLYWYRQTLGQGPEFLTYFQNEAQLEKSRLLSDRFSAERPKGSFSTLEIQRTEQGDSAMYLCASSLRAGSINEQYFGPGTRLTVT.

The chain uses TRBV10-3 and TRBJ1-3; 9 bases align to TRBD1. Germline CDR1 and CDR2: ENHRY and SYGVKD. The junction had 12 bases not matched to a gene; V was cut back by 6 bases and J by 0 bases. The CDR3 extends over 18 amino acids. The CDR3 DNA sequence: TGTGCCATCAGGTACCTCGGGACAGGGTTTGTCTCTGGAAACACCATATATTTT. Its translation: CAIRYLGTGFVSGNTIYF.

As DNA, the CDR3 is TGTGCCACGGTGGGAGGAGGGGAGACCCAGTACTTC. Its protein is CATVGGGETQYF. This sequence joins TRBV2 and TRBJ2-5, with D perhaps TRBD2 (6 bases). Trimming took off 10 bases at V and 5 bases at J, with 14 bases between the two ends. Looked up from germline, CDR1 is SNHLY and CDR2 is FYNNEI. CDR3 length equals 12 residues. Complete variable domain (other parts from reference TRBV2 and TRBJ2-5): EPEVTQTPSHQVTQMGQEVILRCVPISNHLYFYWYRQILGQKVEFLVSFYNNEISEKSEIFDDQFSVERPDGSNFTLKIRSTKLEDSAMYFCATVGGGETQYFGPGTRLLVL.

This clone has only one observation. The V call is TRBV19, the J call TRBJ2-1; TRBD1 matches at 9 bases. CDR3 length equals 15 residues. The ends lost 7 bases at V and 5 bases at J; junction bases unmatched: 9. CDR1 is LNHDA, CDR2 SQIVND, per germline (reference sequence). CDR3 nucleotide sequence: TGTGCCAGTACCGACTACAGGGGGCCCGACAATGAGCAGTTCTTC. It specifies CASTDYRGPDNEQFF.

The J gene is TRBJ2-3, the V gene TRBV19; D perhaps matches TRBD1 (7 bases). This CDR3 comprises 13 residues. The germline V gene encodes CDR1 LNHDA and CDR2 SQIVND (reference sequence). Trimming removed 5 bases from V and 3 bases from J, with 9 bases in between. CDR3 coding DNA: TGTGCCAGTAGTCAGGGGGGTACAGATACGCAGTATTTT. Translation: CASSQGGTDTQYF.

The chain couples TRBV4-1 to TRBJ1-2; 7 positions agree with TRBD1. CDR3 length: 17 residues. Germline V CDR1 and CDR2: MGHRA, YSYEKL. After removal of 0 bases from V and 0 bases from J, the junction contained 7 bases not matched to a gene. CDR3 coding DNA: TGCGCCAGCAGCCAAGATACAGGGGAACCTTCTAACTATGGCTACACCTTC. Translating gives CASSQDTGEPSNYGYTF.

In this sample, this clone turned up a few times. The chain combines TRBV5-6 with TRBJ1-1, with D unresolved. Germline V gene sequence: CDR1 SGHDT, CDR2 YYEEEE. With 3 bases removed from V and 3 bases from J, the gap between germline ends came to 15 bases. The CDR3 extends over 15 amino acids. The CDR3 region is CASSSQKVLDTEAFF. CDR3 coding DNA: TGTGCCAGCAGCTCTCAGAAAGTTCTGGACACTGAAGCTTTCTTT. The full variable domain, its missing parts supplied by reference TRBV5-6 and TRBJ1-1, is DAGVTQSPTHLIKTRGQQVTLRCSPKSGHDTVSWYQQALGQGPQFIFQYYEEEERQRGNFPDRFSGHQFPNYSSELNVNALLLGDSALYLCASSSQKVLDTEAFFGQGTRLTVV.

V and J are TRBV4-1 and TRBJ2-7; D gene ambiguous. V dropped 1 base and J dropped 2 bases, with 12 bases sitting between them. The CDR3 runs to 15 residues. CDR1 and CDR2 from the germline V gene are MGHRA and YSYEKL. CDR3 amino acids: CASSQGNAPAYEQYF. CDR3 bases: TGCGCCAGCAGCCAAGGAAACGCCCCAGCCTACGAGCAGTACTTC.

This clone was seen just once. The DNA of the CDR3 is TGTGCCAGTAGTCCCGGGACTAGCGGGAGTATATACAATGAGCAGTTCTTC. Its translation: CASSPGTSGSIYNEQFF. The V and J genes are TRBV19 and TRBJ2-1; TRBD2 matches at 14 bases. Germline V gene lookup returns CDR1 LNHDA and CDR2 SQIVND (reference sequence). Trimming at V came to 5 bases and at J to 4 bases, leaving 7 bases not matched to a gene. The CDR3 runs to 17 residues.

The chain recombines TRBV6-1 with TRBJ2-1; tentatively, D is TRBD2 (6 bases). The CDR3 covers 14 residues. Trimming left V 3 bases short and J 7 bases short, with 13 bases between. The V gene's germline CDR1 is MNHNS and CDR2 SASEGT. CDR3 residues: CASSEAGLRNEQFF. The CDR3 coding sequence is TGTGCCAGCAGTGAGGCGGGACTGCGAAATGAGCAGTTCTTC.

The DNA of the CDR3 is TGTGCCAGCAGTGAAGGACAGGGGAACTATGGCTACACCTTC. Translation gives CASSEGQGNYGYTF. The rearrangement uses TRBV2 and TRBJ1-2, with TRBD1 matching 8 bases. The CDR3 has 14 amino acids. J gave up 2 bases and V 1 base, and 0 bases lay outside the gene matches. Germline CDR1 is SNHLY and CDR2 is FYNNEI.

The chain employs TRBV6-5 and TRBJ2-1; the match to TRBD2 covers 10 bases. The CDR3 runs 15 residues. Losses at the gene ends were 2 bases for V and 8 bases for J; bases not matched to a gene: 6. CDR1 is MNHEY, CDR2 SVGAGI, per germline. In DNA form, the CDR3 reads TGTGCCAGCAGTTACACAGCGGGAGGGCCCGATGAGCAGTTCTTC. Translating gives CASSYTAGGPDEQFF.

This chain uses TRBV5-1 with TRBJ2-7; 7 bases align to TRBD2. Per germline, CDR1 SGHRS and CDR2 YFSETQ. Germline trimming cut 0 bases from V and 5 bases from J; bases unmatched to any gene: 11. There are 16 residues in the CDR3. The CDR3 reads CASSLVRLAGPHEQYF. In DNA, the CDR3 is TGCGCCAGCAGCTTGGTTCGGTTAGCGGGCCCCCACGAGCAGTACTTC.

This chain joins TRBV5-1 and TRBJ2-1, with a tentative D call TRBD2 (6 bases). Germline-derived CDR1 and CDR2 are SGHRS and YFSETQ. This CDR3 region has 14 residues. V dropped 4 bases and J dropped 4 bases, with 12 bases sitting between them. The DNA of the CDR3 is TGCGCCAGCAGCCCGGGAGCGGGTTACAATGAGCAGTTCTTC. Translated, it gives CASSPGAGYNEQFF.

The chain links TRBV19 to TRBJ2-3; TRBD2 matches at 11 bases. The CDR3 runs to 15 residues. The germline CDR1 and CDR2 sequences are LNHDA and SQIVND (reference sequence). V lost 6 bases and J lost 3; bases outside the gene matches: 5. The CDR3 reads CASRLAGGGTDTQYF. In DNA form, the CDR3 reads TGTGCCAGTAGATTAGCGGGAGGGGGAACAGATACGCAGTATTTT. Full variable domain (missing parts from reference TRBV19 and TRBJ2-3): DGGITQSPKYLFRKEGQNVTLSCEQNLNHDAMYWYRQDPGQGLRLIYYSQIVNDFQKGDIAEGYSVSREKKESFPLTVTSAQKNPTAFYLCASRLAGGGTDTQYFGPGTRLTVL.

The rearrangement links TRBV6-5 to TRBJ2-7, with D tentatively TRBD1 (7 bases). V lost 8 bases, J lost 0 bases, and 17 bases lay in between. Germline V gene sequence: CDR1 MNHEY, CDR2 SVGAGI. This CDR3 is built from 15 residues. The CDR3 DNA reads as TGTGCCAGCGCCGCAGGGGGGACTCTCTCCTACGAGCAGTACTTC. Its translation is CASAAGGTLSYEQYF.

For the CDR3, the DNA is TGTGCCAGCAGCAGAGTCTACGGGGACAATGAGCAGTTCTTC. This translates into CASSRVYGDNEQFF. V gene TRBV7-2 combines with J gene TRBJ2-1; a possible D gene is TRBD2 (5 bases). V lost 5 bases and J lost 5, with 13 bases in between. The CDR3 has 14 residues. CDR1 and CDR2 (germline): SGHTA, FQGNSA.

DNA of the CDR3: TGTGCCTACGGGGGGGAAAGAGACTATGGCTACACCTTC. Amino acids: CAYGGERDYGYTF. The V call is TRBV7-9, the J call TRBJ1-2, with TRBD1 as a possible D gene (5 bases). V lost 11 bases to trimming and J lost 3 bases, with 16 bases between them. Per the germline V gene, CDR1 is SEHNR and CDR2 is FQNEAQ (reference sequence). The CDR3 is 13 residues long.

The chain couples TRBV28 to TRBJ2-7; TRBD2 aligns across 7 bases. Per germline, CDR1 MDHEN and CDR2 SYDVKM. This CDR3 is 16 amino acids long. The ends lost 5 bases at V and 0 bases at J; junction bases unmatched: 10. The CDR3 reads CASSPLTSAHSYEQYF. CDR3 DNA sequence: TGTGCCAGCAGTCCCCTAACTAGCGCCCACTCCTACGAGCAGTACTTC. The full variable domain, completed using reference TRBV28 and TRBJ2-7, is DVKVTQSSRYLVKRTGEKVFLECVQDMDHENMFWYRQDPGLGLRLIYFSYDVKMKEKGDIPEGYSVSREKKERFSLILESASTNQTSMYLCASSPLTSAHSYEQYFGPGTRLTVT.

The chain links TRBV6-5 to TRBJ1-3; D remains ambiguous. Germline lookup yields CDR1 MNHEY and CDR2 SVGAGI. V lost 0 bases to trimming and J lost 0 bases, with 6 bases between them. The CDR3 has 15 amino acids. The CDR3 region is CASSYSDNSGNTIYF. DNA for the CDR3: TGTGCCAGCAGTTACTCTGACAACTCTGGAAACACCATATATTTT.

V is TRBV29-1 and J is TRBJ1-3; the D is unclear. There are 13 residues in the CDR3. Germline V gene sequence: CDR1 SQVTM, CDR2 ANQGSEA. V was clipped by 0 bases and J by 3 bases, with 6 bases between them. CDR3 sequence: CSVEDGSGNTIYF. The CDR3 DNA sequence: TGCAGCGTTGAAGATGGCAGTGGAAACACCATATATTTT.

The J gene is TRBJ1-5, the V gene TRBV7-6, with 7 bases lining up with TRBD1. The CDR3 has 14 residues. The germline V gene has CDR1 SGHVS and CDR2 FNYEAQ. V gave up 4 bases and J gave up 6 bases; unmatched junction bases: 6. CDR3 amino acids: CASSSRGLGQPQHF. The CDR3 DNA is TGTGCCAGCAGCTCTAGGGGGCTGGGTCAGCCCCAGCATTTT.